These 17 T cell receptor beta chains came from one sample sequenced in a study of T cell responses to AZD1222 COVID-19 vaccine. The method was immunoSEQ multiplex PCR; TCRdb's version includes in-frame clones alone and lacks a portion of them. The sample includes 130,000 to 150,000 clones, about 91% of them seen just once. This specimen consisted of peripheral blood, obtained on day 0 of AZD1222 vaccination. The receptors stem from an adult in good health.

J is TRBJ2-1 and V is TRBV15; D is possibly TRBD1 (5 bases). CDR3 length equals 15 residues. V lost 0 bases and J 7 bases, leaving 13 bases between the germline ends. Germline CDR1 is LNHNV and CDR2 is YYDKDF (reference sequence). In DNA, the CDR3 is TGTGCCACCAGCAGAGAACTGGGGCCTTTAAATGAGCAGTTCTTC. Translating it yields CATSRELGPLNEQFF.

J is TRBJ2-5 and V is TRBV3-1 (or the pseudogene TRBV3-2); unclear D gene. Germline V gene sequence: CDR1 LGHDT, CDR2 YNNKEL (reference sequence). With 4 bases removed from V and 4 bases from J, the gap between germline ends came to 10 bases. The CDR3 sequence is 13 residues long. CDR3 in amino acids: CASSPRRRETQYF. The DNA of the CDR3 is TGTGCCAGCAGCCCGCGGCGTAGAGAGACCCAGTACTTC.

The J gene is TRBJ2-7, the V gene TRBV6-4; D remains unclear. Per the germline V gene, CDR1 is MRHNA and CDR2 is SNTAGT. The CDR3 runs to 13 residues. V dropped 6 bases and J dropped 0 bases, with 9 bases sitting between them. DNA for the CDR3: TGTGCCAGCAGCCCAGGCCCCTCCTACGAGCAGTACTTC. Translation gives CASSPGPSYEQYF.

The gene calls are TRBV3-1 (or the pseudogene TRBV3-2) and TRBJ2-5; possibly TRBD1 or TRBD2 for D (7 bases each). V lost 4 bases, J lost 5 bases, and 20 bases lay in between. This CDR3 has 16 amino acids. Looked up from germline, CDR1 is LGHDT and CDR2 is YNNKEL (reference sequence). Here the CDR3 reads CASSPSSGGGGETQYF. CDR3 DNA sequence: TGTGCCAGCAGCCCTTCATCAGGGGGGGGCGGTGAGACCCAGTACTTC.

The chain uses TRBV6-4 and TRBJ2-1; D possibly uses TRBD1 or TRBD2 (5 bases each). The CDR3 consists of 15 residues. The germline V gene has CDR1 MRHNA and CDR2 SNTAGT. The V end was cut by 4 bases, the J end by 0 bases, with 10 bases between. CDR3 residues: CASSVEGSSYNEQFF. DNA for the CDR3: TGTGCCAGCAGTGTCGAGGGGAGCTCCTACAATGAGCAGTTCTTC.

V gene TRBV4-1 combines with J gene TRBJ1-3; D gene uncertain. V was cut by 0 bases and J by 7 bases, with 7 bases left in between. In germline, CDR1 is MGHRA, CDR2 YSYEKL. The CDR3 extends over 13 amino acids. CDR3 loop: CASSQEGWNTIYF. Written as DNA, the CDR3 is TGCGCCAGCAGCCAAGAAGGGTGGAACACCATATATTTT.

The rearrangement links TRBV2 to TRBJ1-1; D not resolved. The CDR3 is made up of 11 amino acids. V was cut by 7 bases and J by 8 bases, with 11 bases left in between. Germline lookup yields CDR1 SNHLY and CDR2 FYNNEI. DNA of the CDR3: TGTGCCAGCATCCAGGAAATCGAAGCTTTCTTT. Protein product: CASIQEIEAFF.

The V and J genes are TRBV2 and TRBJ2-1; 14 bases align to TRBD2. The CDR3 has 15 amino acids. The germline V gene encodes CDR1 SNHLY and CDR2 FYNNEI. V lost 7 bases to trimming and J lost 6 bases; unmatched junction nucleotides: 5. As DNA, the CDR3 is TGTGCCAGCACCCGACTAGCGGGAGGGGGCAATGAGCAGTTCTTC. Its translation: CASTRLAGGGNEQFF.

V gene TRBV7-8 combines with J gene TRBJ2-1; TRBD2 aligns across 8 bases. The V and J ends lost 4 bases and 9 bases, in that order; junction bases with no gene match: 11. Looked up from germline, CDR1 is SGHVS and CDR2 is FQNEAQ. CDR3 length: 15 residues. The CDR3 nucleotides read TGTGCCAGCAGCTCCCGACTAGCGCCCCAGGGTGAGCAGTTCTTC. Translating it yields CASSSRLAPQGEQFF.

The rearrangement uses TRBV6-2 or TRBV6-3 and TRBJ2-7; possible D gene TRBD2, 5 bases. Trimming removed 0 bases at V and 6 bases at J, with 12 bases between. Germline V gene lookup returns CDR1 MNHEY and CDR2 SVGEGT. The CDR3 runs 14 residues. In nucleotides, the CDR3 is TGTGCCAGCAGTTACTCCGGGGTCTCGCGCGAGCAGTACTTC. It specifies CASSYSGVSREQYF.

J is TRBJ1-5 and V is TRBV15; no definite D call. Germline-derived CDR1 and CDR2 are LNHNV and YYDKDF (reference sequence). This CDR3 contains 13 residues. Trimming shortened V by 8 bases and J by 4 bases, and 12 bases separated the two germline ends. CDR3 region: CATAPTGNQPQHF. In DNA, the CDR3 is TGTGCCACCGCCCCGACCGGGAATCAGCCCCAGCATTTT. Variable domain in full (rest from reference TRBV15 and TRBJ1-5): DAMVIQNPRYQVTQFGKPVTLSCSQTLNHNVMYWYQQKSSQAPKLLFHYYDKDFNNEADTPDNFQSRRPNTSFCFLDIRSPGLGDTAMYLCATAPTGNQPQHFGDGTRLSIL.

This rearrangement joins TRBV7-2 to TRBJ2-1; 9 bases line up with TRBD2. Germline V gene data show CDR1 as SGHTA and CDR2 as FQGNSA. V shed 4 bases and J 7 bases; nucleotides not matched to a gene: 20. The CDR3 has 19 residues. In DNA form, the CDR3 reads TGTGCCAGCAGCTACACGGACCTTTTTTTAGCGGGAGTAGGGAATGAGCAGTTCTTC. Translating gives CASSYTDLFLAGVGNEQFF.

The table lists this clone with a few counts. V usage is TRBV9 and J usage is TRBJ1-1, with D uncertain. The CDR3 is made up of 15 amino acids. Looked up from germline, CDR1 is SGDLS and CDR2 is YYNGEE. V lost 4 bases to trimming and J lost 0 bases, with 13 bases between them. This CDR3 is CASSPSDGLNTEAFF. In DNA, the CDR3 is TGTGCCAGCAGCCCATCGGACGGATTGAACACTGAAGCTTTCTTT.

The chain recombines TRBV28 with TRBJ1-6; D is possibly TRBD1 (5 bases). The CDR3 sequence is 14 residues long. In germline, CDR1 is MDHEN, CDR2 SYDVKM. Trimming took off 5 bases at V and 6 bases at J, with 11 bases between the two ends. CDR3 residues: CASSPWGGNSPLHF. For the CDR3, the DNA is TGTGCCAGCAGTCCATGGGGGGGTAATTCACCCCTCCACTTT.

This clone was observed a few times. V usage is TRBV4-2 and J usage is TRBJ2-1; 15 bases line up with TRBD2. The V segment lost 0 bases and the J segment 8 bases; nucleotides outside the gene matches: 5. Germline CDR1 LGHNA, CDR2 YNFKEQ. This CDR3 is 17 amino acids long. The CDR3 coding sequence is TGTGCCAGCAGCCAAGAAGGCGGACTAGCGGGAGGGGATGAGCAGTTCTTC. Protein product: CASSQEGGLAGGDEQFF.

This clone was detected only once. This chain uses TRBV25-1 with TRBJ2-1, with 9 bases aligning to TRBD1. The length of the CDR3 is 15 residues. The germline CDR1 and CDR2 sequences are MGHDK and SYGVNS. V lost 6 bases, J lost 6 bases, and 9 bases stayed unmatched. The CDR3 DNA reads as TGTGCCAGCAGCCCGGGACAGGGAGTGCGCAATGAGCAGTTCTTC. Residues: CASSPGQGVRNEQFF.

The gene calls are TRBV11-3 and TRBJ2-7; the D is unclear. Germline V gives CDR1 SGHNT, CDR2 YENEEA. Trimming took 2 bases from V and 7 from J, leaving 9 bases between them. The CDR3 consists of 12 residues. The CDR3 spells CASSLPPKEQYF. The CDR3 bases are TGTGCCAGCAGCTTACCCCCGAAGGAGCAGTACTTC. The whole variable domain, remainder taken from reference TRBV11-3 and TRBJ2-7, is EAGVVQSPRYKIIEKKQPVAFWCNPISGHNTLYWYLQNLGQGPELLIRYENEEAVDDSQLPKDRFSAERLKGVDSTLKIQPAELGDSAVYLCASSLPPKEQYFGPGTRLTVT.